A single sample is the source of the 28 T cell receptor delta chains below, sequenced in a study of gamma-delta T cells after stem cell transplantation. TCRdb re-called the RT-PCR reads using CATT. Found here are over 2,000 delta-chain clones, about 1.9% of them singletons; the top ten hold 15% to 20%. The specimen was gamma-delta T cells. These receptors all come from a human donor. It is not recorded whose cells these are; they may come from a transplant donor.

The V and J genes are TRDV2 and TRDJ3; 10 nucleotides agree with TRDD3. CDR1 is GEAIGNYY, CDR2 EKD, per germline. This CDR3 spans 21 amino acids. Trimming cost V 0 bases and J 0 bases; bases outside gene matches: 10. The CDR3 DNA is TGTGCCTGTGACACCGTATCAGGGGGATACGTCTCCTCCTGGGACACCCGACAGATGTTTTTC. Protein sequence: CACDTVSGGYVSSWDTRQMFF.

This clone was seen more than once but under ten times. A read error likely explains why the TCRdb protein, taken from a much larger clone, differs from this DNA's translation at residue 16; the protein shown is translated from the DNA. The rearrangement uses TRDV2 and TRDJ1, with TRDD3 identical over 13 bases. Germline assignment: CDR1 GEAIGNYY and CDR2 EKD. CDR3 size: 18 residues. CDR3 coding DNA: TGTGCCTGTGACCGACTGGGGGATACGCAAGCCCTCACCGATAAACCCATCTTT. It translates to CACDRLGDTQALTDKPIF.

In this sample, this clone is large. Other nucleotide sequences in the sample specify the same CDR3. This chain uses TRDV2 with TRDJ1; 11 positions agree with TRDD3. Trimming removed 1 base from V and 3 bases from J; junction bases left unmatched: 12. Per germline, CDR1 GEAIGNYY and CDR2 EKD. The CDR3 is 18 residues long. CDR3 amino acids: CACDTSWGIRRGSDKLIF. The CDR3 DNA reads TGTGCCTGTGACACGTCGTGGGGGATACGCCGGGGGTCCGATAAACTCATCTTT.

Only a few counts were recorded for this clone. The amino acid sequence in TCRdb belongs to a much larger clone and departs from this DNA's translation at residue 18, likely a sequencing read error; the sequence shown is translated from the DNA. The chain joins TRDV2 to TRDJ1, with 10 bases identical to TRDD3. Per germline, CDR1 GEAIGNYY and CDR2 EKD. The CDR3 consists of 20 residues. CDR3 sequence: CACDTTRILGDFTYTDKPIF. For the CDR3, the DNA is TGTGCCTGTGACACGACTCGAATACTGGGGGATTTTACGTACACCGATAAACCCATCTTT.

To note about this clone: The TCRdb protein, from a much larger clone, departs from this DNA's translation at residue 11, likely by read error; the protein shown derives from the DNA. J is TRDJ1 and V is TRDV2; 8 nucleotides align to TRDD3. Germline lookup yields CDR1 GEAIGNYY and CDR2 EKD. V shed 0 bases and J 1 base; nucleotides not matched to a gene: 9. The CDR3 sequence is 17 residues long. The CDR3 reads CACDTVWGNECTDKLIF. The CDR3 DNA reads TGTGCCTGTGACACCGTCTGGGGGAACGAGTGCACCGATAAACTCATCTTT.

This clone was observed a handful of times. The TCRdb protein comes from a much larger clone and disagrees with this DNA's translation at residue 3, likely due to a read error; the protein given here is derived from the DNA. The V gene is TRDV2, the J gene TRDJ1, with unresolved D. The CDR3 length is 14 residues. Germline V gene lookup returns CDR1 GEAIGNYY and CDR2 EKD. For the CDR3, the DNA is TGTGCCAGTGACACCGTACTGAACACCGATAAACTCATCTTT. Protein: CASDTVLNTDKLIF.

In the case of this clone: TCRdb's entry gives the protein of a much larger clone, which mismatches this DNA's translation at residue 8, likely from a read error; the protein reported here is translated from the DNA. The chain links TRDV3 to TRDJ1; TRDD3 matches at 8 bases. Trimming cost V 5 bases and J 4 bases; bases outside gene matches: 24. The CDR3 extends over 18 amino acids. Germline CDR1 and CDR2: TVYSNPD and GDNSRS (reference sequence). CDR3 residues: CAPRAFVGSRGYFDKLIF. The CDR3 nucleotides read TGTGCCCCAAGGGCTTTCGTGGGGTCACGGGGATACTTCGATAAACTCATCTTT.

This clone was observed a handful of times. This likely came from a read error, as a far larger clone is one base away. The chain employs TRDV2 and TRDJ1, with 10 bases fitting TRDD3. This CDR3 is 17 amino acids long. From germline, CDR1 is GEAIGNYY and CDR2 EKD. The DNA for the CDR3 is TGTGCCTGTGACACCCTGAGGGGGATACGCGAATCCGATAAACCCATCTTT. Amino acid sequence: CACDTLRGIRESDKPIF.

This clone was found a few times. The chain joins TRDV2 to TRDJ1; the match to TRDD3 covers 12 bases. Losses at the gene ends were 9 bases for V and 0 bases for J; bases not matched to a gene: 16. Germline values: CDR1 GEAIGNYY, CDR2 EKD. This CDR3 has 18 residues. The DNA of the CDR3 is TGTGCCCGTGTATCCCCCTGGGGGATACGCGAGTACACCGATAAACTCATCTTT. This gives the protein CARVSPWGIREYTDKLIF.

This clone is labeled as medium-sized. A single base separates this from a much larger clone, so it may be a read error. This sequence joins TRDV2 and TRDJ1, with 10 bases aligning to TRDD3. CDR1 is GEAIGNYY and CDR2 is EKD in the germline V gene. The CDR3 loop spans 20 amino acids. The V and J ends lost 1 base and 0 bases, in that order; junction bases with no gene match: 16. The CDR3 region is CACDTTRTLGDFTYTDKLIF. The DNA of the CDR3 is TGTGCCTGTGACACGACTCGAACACTGGGGGATTTTACGTACACCGATAAACTCATCTTT.

In this sample, this clone turned up a few times. This DNA's translation and the protein TCRdb lists, from a much larger clone, do not match at residue 16, likely due to a read error; the protein shown is translated from the DNA. The chain has TRDV2 and TRDJ1; TRDD3 matches 8 bases. Germline CDR1 reads GEAIGNYY; CDR2 reads EKD. The CDR3 runs to 18 residues. CDR3: CACDPVLGVEEYTDKPIF. CDR3 DNA: TGTGCCTGTGACCCGGTACTGGGGGTGGAGGAATACACCGATAAACCCATCTTT.

Remarks on this clone: TCRdb's protein for this DNA is that of a much larger clone and differs from the translation at residue 5, likely a read error; the protein shown is the DNA translation. The chain combines TRDV2 with TRDJ1, with D unclear. Trimming took 3 bases from V and 0 from J, leaving 28 bases between them. The CDR3 is 20 residues long. The germline V gene has CDR1 GEAIGNYY and CDR2 EKD. CDR3 DNA sequence: TGTGCCTGTGACCAGATCAGGTCGTTCGAACCGAACCAATACACCGATAAACTCATCTTT. Its translation is CACDQIRSFEPNQYTDKLIF.

This clone was picked up a small number of times. The V and J genes are TRDV2 and TRDJ1; TRDD3 aligns across 7 bases. With V trimmed by 3 bases and J by 0 bases, 12 bases remained unmatched. CDR1 GEAIGNYY and CDR2 EKD come from the germline V gene. This CDR3 spans 17 amino acids. CDR3 DNA: TGTGCCTGTGACCCCGCCGAGGGGGATTCGTACACCGATAAACTCATCTTT. Translating gives CACDPAEGDSYTDKLIF.

Regarding this clone: TCRdb's listed protein matches a much larger clone and diverges from this DNA's translation at residue 11, likely through a read error; the protein shown comes from the DNA. The gene calls are TRDV2 and TRDJ1, with a weak D call TRDD3 (6 bases). The V gene lost 3 bases and the J gene lost 9 bases, with 19 bases spanning the gap. The CDR3 consists of 14 residues. Germline V CDR1 and CDR2: GEAIGNYY, EKD. CDR3 coding DNA: TGTGCCTGTGACGCTGCTGGGGTAAGGGATGAACTCATCTTT. It is translated as CACDAAGVRDELIF.

Points on this clone: TCRdb's protein for this DNA is that of a much larger clone and differs from the translation at residue 9, likely a read error; the protein shown is the DNA translation. The CDR3 here is CACDTVGDIYPDKLIF. The CDR3 DNA reads as TGTGCCTGTGACACTGTGGGGGATATTTACCCCGATAAACTCATCTTT. The V gene is TRDV2, the J gene TRDJ1; 9 bases agree with TRDD3. The CDR3 sequence is 16 residues long. The junction had 8 bases not matched to a gene; V was cut back by 1 base and J by 3 bases. Germline CDR1 and CDR2: GEAIGNYY and EKD.

This clone was seen more than once but under ten times. It is likely a read error: a sequence one base away is far more abundant. Other DNA sequences in the same sample also yield this CDR3. The chain links TRDV2 to TRDJ1; no reliable D call. Trimming took 1 base from V and 0 from J, leaving 17 bases between them. Germline assignment: CDR1 GEAIGNYY and CDR2 EKD. The CDR3 runs 17 residues. CDR3 protein: CACDTLPGRAYTDKLIF. DNA of the CDR3: TGTGCCTGTGACACTCTCCCCGGGAGGGCATACACCGATAAACTCATCTTT.

This clone has just a few counts. The likely explanation is a read error, given a far larger clone one base away. The identical CDR3 is also encoded by other nucleotide sequences in the sample. V is TRDV2 and J is TRDJ1; 12 bases agree with TRDD3. The germline V gene has CDR1 GEAIGNYY and CDR2 EKD. The CDR3 covers 18 residues. The CDR3 coding sequence is TGTGCCTGTGACACCGTTACTGGGGGATACCCGTACACTGATAAACTCATCTTT. It encodes CACDTVTGGYPYTDKLIF.

In its sample, this clone was seen a few times. Translating this DNA gives a protein that differs at residue 11 from the TCRdb one, which belongs to a much larger clone; a read error is likely, and the protein shown is this translation. The CDR3 here is CACDSLLGDTCTSDKLIF. CDR3 nucleotide sequence: TGTGCCTGTGACTCTCTACTGGGGGATACGTGTACGTCCGATAAACTCATCTTT. V gene TRDV2 combines with J gene TRDJ1; 13 nucleotides agree with TRDD3. J was trimmed by 3 bases and V by 3 bases; bases with no gene match: 12. In germline, CDR1 is GEAIGNYY, CDR2 EKD. CDR3 length: 18 amino acids.

On this clone: TCRdb attributes to this sequence the protein of a much larger clone, which differs from the DNA translation at residue 6; a read error is likely, and the protein displayed is translated from the DNA. The rearrangement links TRDV2 to TRDJ1; TRDD3 aligns across 13 bases. This CDR3 has 16 amino acids. V shed 1 base, J shed 4 bases, and the junction held 5 bases outside the gene matches. Per germline, CDR1 GEAIGNYY and CDR2 EKD. The CDR3 DNA follows: TGTGCCTGTGACACGTTACTGGGGGATACGATCGATAAACTCATCTTT. It translates to CACDTLLGDTIDKLIF.

As concerns this clone: The protein TCRdb lists belongs to a much larger clone and differs from this DNA's translation at residue 9, which points to a read error; the protein shown is made from the DNA. The rearrangement uses TRDV2 and TRDJ1; possible D gene TRDD3, 5 bases. Germline V gene sequence: CDR1 GEAIGNYY, CDR2 EKD. V lost 1 base, J lost 1 base, and 18 bases lay in between. This CDR3 is 17 amino acids long. The CDR3 nucleotides are TGTGCCTGTGACACTATCTTACTGGAGGACCTCACCGATAAACTCATCTTT. Encoded protein: CACDTILLEDLTDKLIF.

This clone showed up just a few times. The rearrangement uses TRDV2 and TRDJ1; D might be TRDD3 (7 bases). With 0 bases removed from V and 4 bases from J, the gap between germline ends came to 14 bases. This CDR3 comprises 15 residues. Germline-derived CDR1 and CDR2 are GEAIGNYY and EKD. The CDR3 nucleotides are TGTGCCTGTGACACCGTACTGGGGAAATACGATAAACTCATCTTT. This sequence encodes CACDTVLGKYDKLIF.

This clone was counted only a few times. TCRdb's protein, taken from a much larger clone, differs from this DNA's translation at residue 10, likely owing to a read error; the protein displayed comes from the DNA. The V call is TRDV2, the J call TRDJ1; 9 bases agree with TRDD3. Germline V gene lookup returns CDR1 GEAIGNYY and CDR2 EKD. Unmatched junction bases numbered 11, after V lost 7 bases and J lost 3 bases. CDR3 size: 15 residues. For the CDR3, the DNA is TGTGCCTGCATGGCCTTGGGGGATAGCGCCGATAAACTCATCTTT. This translates into CACMALGDSADKLIF.

In this sample, this clone turned up a few times. A far larger clone differs by one base, so this is likely a read error. This rearrangement joins TRDV2 to TRDJ1, with TRDD3 identical over 10 bases. The V segment lost 3 bases and the J segment 3 bases; nucleotides outside the gene matches: 9. Germline CDR1 is GEAIGNYY and CDR2 is EKD. The CDR3 contains 16 residues. The CDR3 protein is CACDAVGDTYPDKLIF. CDR3 coding DNA: TGTGCCTGTGACGCTGTGGGGGATACTTACCCCGATAAACTCATCTTT.

In this sample, this clone turned up a few times. A far bigger clonotype differs at one base, so this is likely a read error. The gene calls are TRDV2 and TRDJ3, with 8 bases matching TRDD3. CDR3 length: 20 amino acids. Germline lookup yields CDR1 GEAIGNYY and CDR2 EKD. CDR3 sequence reads: CACDTAGGKLDSWDARQMFF. CDR3 nucleotide sequence: TGTGCCTGTGACACCGCTGGGGGAAAGTTAGACTCCTGGGACGCCCGACAGATGTTTTTC.

Worth noting for this clone: This DNA's translation and the protein TCRdb lists, from a much larger clone, do not match at residue 9, likely due to a read error; the protein shown is translated from the DNA. The J gene is TRDJ1, the V gene TRDV2, with 8 positions matching TRDD3. CDR3 length: 16 residues. The J segment lost 6 bases and the V segment lost 0 bases, leaving 11 bases of the junction unmatched. CDR1 is GEAIGNYY and CDR2 is EKD in the germline V gene. CDR3 coding DNA: TGTGCCTGTGACACCTGGGGGATCCTCTCCTCCAATAAACTCATCTTT. Protein: CACDTWGILSSNKLIF.

This clone is classed as large (0.1 to 1%). Other DNA sequences in the sample encode the same CDR3. The gene calls are TRDV2 and TRDJ1, with 7 bases fitting TRDD2. With 4 bases clipped from V and 1 base from J, the junction kept 20 bases outside the gene matches. The CDR3 consists of 19 residues. Germline V gene sequence: CDR1 GEAIGNYY, CDR2 EKD. The CDR3 is CACEGLSYEAGPRTDKLIF. DNA of the CDR3: TGTGCCTGTGAGGGGCTTTCCTACGAAGCGGGGCCACGCACCGATAAACTCATCTTT.

This clone was picked up a small number of times. The translation of this DNA and the TCRdb protein of a much larger clone differ at residue 5, probably owing to a read error; the protein shown here is translated from the DNA. In DNA form, the CDR3 reads TGTGCCTGTGACTCACTGGGGGATGGGGGTCGACTCATCTTT. This encodes CACDSLGDGGRLIF. The V call is TRDV2, the J call TRDJ1; 10 nucleotides align to TRDD3. This CDR3 contains 14 residues. In germline, CDR1 is GEAIGNYY, CDR2 EKD. J was trimmed by 10 bases and V by 3 bases; bases with no gene match: 10.

CDR3 loop: CALGLTGGLGDICHTDKLIF. The CDR3 DNA follows: TGTGCTCTTGGGTTGACCGGTGGGCTGGGGGATATCTGTCACACCGATAAACTCATCTTT. V gene TRDV1 combines with J gene TRDJ1; TRDD3 agrees at 10 bases. The ends lost 5 bases at V and 0 bases at J; junction bases unmatched: 18. There are 20 residues in the CDR3. Germline CDR1 and CDR2: TSWWSYY and QGS.